Sequencing of this T cell receptor beta chain was carried out in a study of beta chain features in type 1 diabetes. Study in general: All of the samples together had roughly 98 million sorted cells examined.

Overall study findings and caveats: Whether TCRB rearrangement is influenced by HLA type was left unresolved in this analysis.

Isolated RNA was reverse transcribed in full, so expressed TCRB transcripts were sequenced. TCRdb's copy holds only in-frame clones and misses some; the assay was immunoSEQ multiplex PCR. The sample has about 230,000 clones, over 8.5% seen once; the top ten hold 0.03% to 0.04%. With respect to this clone: Its antigen is unidentified.

Germline lookup yields CDR1 MNHEY and CDR2 SVGAGI. V shed 2 bases and J shed 5 bases, with 12 bases lying between them. This CDR3 is 14 amino acids long. The clonotype originates from a woman in her late teens or twenties in good health. Sequenced input: naive CD4+ T cells from blood. The chain carries TRBV6-5 and TRBJ1-1; D gene uncertain. The CDR3 DNA is TGTGCCAGCAGTTACGGCCCGGGAGGGACTGAAGCTTTCTTT. Protein sequence: CASSYGPGGTEAFF.